This T cell receptor (beta chain) was identified in a study of blood T cell repertoires in COVID-19. Turning to the study itself: Samples representing acute and convalescent COVID-19 were sourced from the United States, Italy and Spain.

V lost 8 bases, J lost 5 bases, and 18 bases lay in between. CDR1 MNHEY and CDR2 SVGAGI come from the germline V gene. The CDR3 covers 14 residues. Libraries were prepared by immunoSEQ multiplex PCR; TCRdb keeps only in-frame clonotypes and omits some of them. The top ten hold roughly a tenth of the sample, which has roughly 100,000 clones, about 78% seen once. The specimen was peripheral blood. The clonotype originates from a man between 60 and 75 years old with active or convalescent COVID-19. The genes are TRBV6-5 and TRBJ1-2; D might be TRBD1 (6 bases). CDR3 sequence: CASGGGGARYGYTF. The CDR3 bases are TGTGCCAGCGGCGGCGGGGGGGCTCGGTATGGCTACACCTTC.